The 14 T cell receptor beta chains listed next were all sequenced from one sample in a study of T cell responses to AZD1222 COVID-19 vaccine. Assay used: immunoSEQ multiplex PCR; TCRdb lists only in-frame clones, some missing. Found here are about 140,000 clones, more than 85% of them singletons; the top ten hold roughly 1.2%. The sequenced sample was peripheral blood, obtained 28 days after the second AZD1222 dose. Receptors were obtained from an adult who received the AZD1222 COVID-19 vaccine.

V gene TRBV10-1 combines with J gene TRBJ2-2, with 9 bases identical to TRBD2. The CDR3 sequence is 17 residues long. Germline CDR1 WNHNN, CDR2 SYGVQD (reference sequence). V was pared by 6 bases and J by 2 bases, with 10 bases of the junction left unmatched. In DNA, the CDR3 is TGCGCCAGCAGGTCGGGACTAGCCTCAAATAACACCGGGGAGCTGTTTTTT. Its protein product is CASRSGLASNNTGELFF.

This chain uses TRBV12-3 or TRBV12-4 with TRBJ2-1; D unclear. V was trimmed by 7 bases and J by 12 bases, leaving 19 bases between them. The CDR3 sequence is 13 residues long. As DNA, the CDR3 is TGTGCCAGCACCATCCCCCCGCAGGACGTGCAGTTCTTC. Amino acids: CASTIPPQDVQFF.

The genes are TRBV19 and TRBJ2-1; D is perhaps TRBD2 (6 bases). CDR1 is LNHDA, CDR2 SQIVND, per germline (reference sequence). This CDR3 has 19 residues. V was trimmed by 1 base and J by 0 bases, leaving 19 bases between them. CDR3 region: CASSIGLRLATDSYNEQFF. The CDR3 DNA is TGTGCCAGTAGTATAGGGCTTAGGCTAGCGACAGACTCCTACAATGAGCAGTTCTTC.

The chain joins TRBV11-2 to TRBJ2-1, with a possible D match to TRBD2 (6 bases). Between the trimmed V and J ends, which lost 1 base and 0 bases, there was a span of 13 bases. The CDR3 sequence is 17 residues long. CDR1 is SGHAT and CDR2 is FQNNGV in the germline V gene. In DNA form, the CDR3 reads TGTGCCAGCAGCTTAGCGGTAGCGGTGAGCTCCTACAATGAGCAGTTCTTC. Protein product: CASSLAVAVSSYNEQFF. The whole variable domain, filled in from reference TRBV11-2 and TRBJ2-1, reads EAGVAQSPRYKIIEKRQSVAFWCNPISGHATLYWYQQILGQGPKLLIQFQNNGVVDDSQLPKDRFSAERLKGVDSTLKIQPAKLEDSAVYLCASSLAVAVSSYNEQFFGPGTRLTVL.

CDR3 in amino acids: CASSSTGLGEQYF. The CDR3 DNA reads as TGCGCCAGCAGCTCTACAGGCCTGGGGGAGCAGTACTTC. The V gene is TRBV5-1, the J gene TRBJ2-7; TRBD1 might be the D (5 bases). There are 13 residues in the CDR3. The V gene's germline CDR1 is SGHRS and CDR2 YFSETQ. The V end lost 3 bases, the J end lost 7 bases, and 14 bases lay between the germline ends.

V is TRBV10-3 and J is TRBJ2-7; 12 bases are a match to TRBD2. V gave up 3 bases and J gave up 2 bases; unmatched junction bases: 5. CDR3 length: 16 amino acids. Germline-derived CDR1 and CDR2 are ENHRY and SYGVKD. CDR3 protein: CAISERTSGKTYEQYF. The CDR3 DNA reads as TGTGCCATCAGTGAACGGACTAGCGGGAAAACCTACGAGCAGTACTTC.

The CDR3 is CASSFGTGVLYGYTF. As DNA, the CDR3 is TGCGCCAGCAGCTTCGGGACAGGGGTACTCTATGGCTACACCTTC. The V gene is TRBV5-1, the J gene TRBJ1-2, with 10 bases lining up with TRBD1. The CDR3 totals 15 residues. Germline loops: CDR1 SGHRS, CDR2 YFSETQ. After removal of 2 bases from V and 4 bases from J, the junction contained 5 bases not matched to a gene.

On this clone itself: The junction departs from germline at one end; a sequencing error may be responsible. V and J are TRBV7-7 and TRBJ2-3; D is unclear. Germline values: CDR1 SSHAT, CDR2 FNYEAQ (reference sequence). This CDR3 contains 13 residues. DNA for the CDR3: TGTGCTAGCAGCTTAGGTACGGGAGATACGCAGTATTTT. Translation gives CASSLGTGDTQYF. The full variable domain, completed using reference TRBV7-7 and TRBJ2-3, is GAGVSQSPRYKVTKRGQDVTLRCDPISSHATLYWYQQALGQGPEFLTYFNYEAQPDKSGLPSDRFSAERPEGSISTLTIQRTEQRDSAMYRCASSLGTGDTQYFGPGTRLTVL.

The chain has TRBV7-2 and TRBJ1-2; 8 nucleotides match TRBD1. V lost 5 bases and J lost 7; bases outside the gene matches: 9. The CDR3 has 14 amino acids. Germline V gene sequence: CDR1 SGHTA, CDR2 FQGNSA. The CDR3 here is CASSPDRVGVGYTF. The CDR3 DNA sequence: TGTGCCAGCAGCCCGGACAGGGTGGGAGTTGGCTACACCTTC.

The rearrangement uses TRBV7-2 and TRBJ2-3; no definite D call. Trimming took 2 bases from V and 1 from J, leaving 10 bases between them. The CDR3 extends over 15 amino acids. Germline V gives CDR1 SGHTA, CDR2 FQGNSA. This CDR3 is CASSLSGKGTDTQYF. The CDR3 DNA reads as TGTGCCAGCAGCTTAAGTGGGAAGGGCACAGATACGCAGTATTTT.

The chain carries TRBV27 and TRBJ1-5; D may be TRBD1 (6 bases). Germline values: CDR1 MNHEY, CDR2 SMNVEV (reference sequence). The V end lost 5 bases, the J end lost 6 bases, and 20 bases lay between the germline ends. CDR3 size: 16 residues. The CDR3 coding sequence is TGTGCCAGCAGTACGGGCTCAGGGGAGCGAAGTCAGCCCCAGCATTTT. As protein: CASSTGSGERSQPQHF.

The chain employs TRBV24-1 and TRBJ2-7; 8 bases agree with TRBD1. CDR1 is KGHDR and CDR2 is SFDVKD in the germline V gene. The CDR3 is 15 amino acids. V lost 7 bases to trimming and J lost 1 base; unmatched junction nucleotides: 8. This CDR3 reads CATSRTGTQSYEQYF. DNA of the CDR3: TGTGCCACCAGCCGGACAGGGACTCAATCCTACGAGCAGTACTTC.

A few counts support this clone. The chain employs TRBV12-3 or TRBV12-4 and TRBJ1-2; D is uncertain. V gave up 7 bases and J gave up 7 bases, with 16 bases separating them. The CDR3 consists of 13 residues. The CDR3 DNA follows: TGTGCCAGCACCCTAGCCACAGCCGGTGGCTACACCTTC. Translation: CASTLATAGGYTF.

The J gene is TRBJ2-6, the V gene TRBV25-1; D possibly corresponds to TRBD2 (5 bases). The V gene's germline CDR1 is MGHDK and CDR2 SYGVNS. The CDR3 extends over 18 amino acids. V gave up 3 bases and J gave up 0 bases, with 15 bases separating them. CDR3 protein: CASSDQSHGVSGANVLTF. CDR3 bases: TGTGCCAGCAGTGACCAAAGTCACGGGGTCTCTGGGGCCAACGTCCTGACTTTC.